These 3 T cell receptor beta chains were all obtained from the same sample, sequenced in a study of T cell changes during pregnancy in multiple sclerosis. The repertoire was sequenced with immunoSEQ multiplex PCR; TCRdb's copy has only in-frame clones and lacks some. The sample gives 20,000 to 25,000 clones, about 90% of which show up once; about 5.3% is in the top ten. Here the sequenced sample was CD8+ T cells from peripheral blood mononuclear cells, taken in the second trimester of pregnancy. The receptors were sampled from a female donor in good health, enrolled as a control in a pregnancy study.

The chain employs TRBV27 and TRBJ2-3; 10 nucleotides align to TRBD2. The CDR3 sequence is 14 residues long. The germline V gene encodes CDR1 MNHEY and CDR2 SMNVEV (reference sequence). J lost 5 bases, V lost 10 bases, and 9 bases had no gene match. The CDR3 is CATKSGRAGDTQYF. The CDR3 DNA follows: TGTGCCACCAAGAGCGGGAGGGCCGGAGATACGCAGTATTTT.

J is TRBJ1-4 and V is TRBV6-1, with D possibly being TRBD1 (5 bases). The CDR3 is 14 residues long. Trimming stripped 1 base from V and 4 bases from J, with 7 bases between. Germline V gene lookup returns CDR1 MNHNS and CDR2 SASEGT. The CDR3 region is CASSEGQGNEKLFF. CDR3 DNA: TGTGCCAGCAGTGAAGGGCAGGGTAATGAAAAACTGTTTTTT.

The gene calls are TRBV5-1 and TRBJ2-3; D unclear. There are 14 residues in the CDR3. The V end was cut by 3 bases, the J end by 3 bases, with 11 bases between. Germline V gene lookup returns CDR1 SGHRS and CDR2 YFSETQ. The CDR3 bases are TGCGCCAGCAGCTCCTCCGCCGGGACAGATACGCAGTATTTT. Encoded protein: CASSSSAGTDTQYF.